What follows are 25 T cell receptor beta chains derived from one specimen sequenced in a study of Ad26.COV2.S vaccination and SARS-CoV-2 variants. This table comes from immunoSEQ multiplex PCR, and its TCRdb copy is limited to in-frame clones, with some not included. The data show more than 150,000 clones, with roughly 87% seen just once and 5.9% held by the top ten. The sequences come from peripheral blood, collected after recovery from COVID-19. The receptors shown here come from a human donor who had recovered from COVID-19.

The chain has TRBV2 and TRBJ1-6, with D maybe TRBD1 (5 bases). V lost 8 bases to trimming and J lost 8 bases, with 13 bases between them. CDR1 and CDR2 from the germline V gene are SNHLY and FYNNEI. This CDR3 spans 13 amino acids. CDR3 sequence reads: CASHSIGDSPLHF. CDR3 coding DNA: TGTGCCAGCCATTCTATAGGGGATTCACCCCTCCACTTT.

The chain couples TRBV9 to TRBJ1-6; perhaps TRBD1 as D (5 bases). Germline-derived CDR1 and CDR2 are SGDLS and YYNGEE. V was clipped by 4 bases and J by 6 bases, with 17 bases between them. CDR3 size: 16 residues. The CDR3 DNA is TGTGCCAGCAGCACGACGGGAGTGAGGGGTAATTCACCCCTCCACTTT. It is translated as CASSTTGVRGNSPLHF. The variable domain in full, with the rest retrieved from reference TRBV9 and TRBJ1-6, is DSGVTQTPKHLITATGQRVTLRCSPRSGDLSVYWYQQSLDQGLQFLIQYYNGEERAKGNILERFSAQQFPDLHSELNLSSLELGDSALYFCASSTTGVRGNSPLHFGNGTRLTVT.

The chain couples TRBV18 to TRBJ1-1, with a weak D call TRBD1 (5 bases). Germline loops: CDR1 KGHSH, CDR2 LQKENI. The CDR3 length is 14 residues. V was cut by 5 bases and J by 2 bases, with 12 bases left in between. CDR3: CASSAQTVNTEAFF. CDR3 DNA: TGTGCCAGCTCAGCCCAGACAGTAAACACTGAAGCTTTCTTT.

The rearrangement joins TRBV19 to TRBJ2-7; TRBD2 matches at 10 bases. This CDR3 contains 14 residues. J lost 5 bases, V lost 7 bases, and 8 bases had no gene match. The germline gives CDR1 LNHDA, CDR2 SQIVND (reference sequence). CDR3 sequence reads: CASTSGRAIDEQYF. Here the CDR3 DNA reads TGTGCCAGTACAAGCGGGAGGGCCATCGACGAGCAGTACTTC. The whole variable domain, filled in from reference TRBV19 and TRBJ2-7, reads DGGITQSPKYLFRKEGQNVTLSCEQNLNHDAMYWYRQDPGQGLRLIYYSQIVNDFQKGDIAEGYSVSREKKESFPLTVTSAQKNPTAFYLCASTSGRAIDEQYFGPGTRLTVT.

J is TRBJ2-4 and V is TRBV4-2, with a possible D match to TRBD2 (5 bases). V lost 0 bases and J lost 6, with 9 bases in between. Germline V gene sequence: CDR1 LGHNA, CDR2 YNFKEQ. The CDR3 loop spans 14 amino acids. CDR3 sequence (DNA): TGTGCCAGCAGCCAAGACGGCGGGCCAAACATTCAGTACTTC. Encoded protein: CASSQDGGPNIQYF.

The V call is TRBV10-1, the J call TRBJ1-1; maybe TRBD1 (5 bases). The CDR3 has 17 amino acids. V was clipped by 3 bases and J by 1 base, with 18 bases between them. Germline CDR1 is WNHNN and CDR2 is SYGVQD (reference sequence). The CDR3 DNA reads TGCGCCAGCAGTGACGCCCCCCCTGGGGCGACGAACACTGAAGCTTTCTTT. Residues: CASSDAPPGATNTEAFF.

This chain uses TRBV27 with TRBJ2-7; D call uncertain. The CDR3 covers 14 residues. Germline-derived CDR1 and CDR2 are MNHEY and SMNVEV (reference sequence). Trimming took off 6 bases at V and 3 bases at J, with 15 bases between the two ends. The CDR3 nucleotides are TGTGCCAGCAGGGGCGACACCCGTATCTACGAGCAGTACTTC. It codes for CASRGDTRIYEQYF.

This sequence joins TRBV13 and TRBJ2-3, with a tentative D call TRBD2 (5 bases). Germline V lookup: CDR1 PRHDT, CDR2 FYEKMQ (reference sequence). Trimming took off 5 bases at V and 0 bases at J, with 12 bases between the two ends. The CDR3 extends over 15 amino acids. CDR3 nucleotide sequence: TGTGCCAGCAGCCCTGGGAGCCTTAGCACAGATACGCAGTATTTT. It translates to CASSPGSLSTDTQYF.

J is TRBJ2-3 and V is TRBV21-1; the table's TRBD2 call for D was not verified on the DNA. TRBV21-1 is tagged as a pseudogene. This CDR3 contains 17 residues. The CDR3 is CASSKALGLGRTDTQYF. DNA for the CDR3: TGTGCCAGCAGCAAAGCGCTTGGACTGGGTCGCACAGATACGCAGTATTTT.

This sequence joins TRBV24-1 and TRBJ2-3; D gene ambiguous. V was clipped by 1 base and J by 6 bases, with 4 bases between them. The CDR3 contains 12 residues. Germline assignment: CDR1 KGHDR and CDR2 SFDVKD. The CDR3 nucleotides read TGTGCCACCAGTGATTTAGGGGATACGCAGTATTTT. Translation gives CATSDLGDTQYF.

The genes are TRBV3-1 (or the pseudogene TRBV3-2) and TRBJ2-4; 9 bases align to TRBD2. Germline V gene lookup returns CDR1 LGHDT and CDR2 YNNKEL (reference sequence). Trimming took 7 bases from V and 8 from J; bases not matched to a gene: 9. The CDR3 is made up of 14 amino acids. The DNA of the CDR3 is TGTGCCAGCAACTCGCGGGAGGGGGTTGACATTCAGTACTTC. The encoded protein is CASNSREGVDIQYF.

The chain has TRBV27 and TRBJ2-2; 7 bases are a match to TRBD1. Germline-derived CDR1 and CDR2 are MNHEY and SMNVEV (reference sequence). This CDR3 has 14 residues. J lost 2 bases, V lost 4 bases, and 1 base had no gene match. The CDR3 reads CASSSGGNTGELFF. CDR3 sequence (DNA): TGTGCCAGCAGTTCAGGGGGTAACACCGGGGAGCTGTTTTTT.

This rearrangement joins TRBV28 to TRBJ2-3; 8 nucleotides match TRBD2. Germline V gene data show CDR1 as MDHEN and CDR2 as SYDVKM. The CDR3 covers 15 residues. Trimming took 5 bases from V and 4 from J; bases not matched to a gene: 8. The CDR3 sequence: CASSPAGVFPDTQYF. The CDR3 DNA follows: TGTGCCAGCAGTCCAGCGGGGGTTTTTCCAGATACGCAGTATTTT.

In this sample, this clone turned up a few times. The chain has TRBV2 and TRBJ1-5; no definite D call. The CDR3 has 15 residues. Trimming removed 1 base at V and 5 bases at J, with 12 bases between. Germline lookup yields CDR1 SNHLY and CDR2 FYNNEI. CDR3 in DNA: TGTGCCAGCAGTGAAGTCTCCCTCGGGGATCAGCCCCAGCATTTT. Translated: CASSEVSLGDQPQHF.

The chain has TRBV19 and TRBJ1-2; 7 positions match TRBD1. Germline V gene data show CDR1 as LNHDA and CDR2 as SQIVND (reference sequence). The CDR3 loop spans 16 amino acids. The V and J ends lost 0 bases and 0 bases, in that order; junction bases with no gene match: 4. The CDR3 reads CASSIETGITNYGYTF. CDR3 coding DNA: TGTGCCAGTAGTATAGAGACAGGGATAACTAACTATGGCTACACCTTC. Combining the CDR3 with reference TRBV19 and TRBJ1-2 gives the whole variable domain DGGITQSPKYLFRKEGQNVTLSCEQNLNHDAMYWYRQDPGQGLRLIYYSQIVNDFQKGDIAEGYSVSREKKESFPLTVTSAQKNPTAFYLCASSIETGITNYGYTFGSGTRLTVV.

V usage is TRBV29-1 and J usage is TRBJ1-6; a weak D match, TRBD1 (5 bases). Trimming removed 6 bases at V and 7 bases at J, with 16 bases between. The CDR3 is 14 residues long. Germline V CDR1 and CDR2: SQVTM, ANQGSEA. The CDR3 loop reads CSVTTGTGNSPLHF. The DNA for the CDR3 is TGCAGCGTAACCACTGGGACGGGAAATTCACCCCTCCACTTT.

This rearrangement joins TRBV5-6 to TRBJ2-7; D is possibly TRBD2 (6 bases). The CDR3 consists of 14 residues. V shed 7 bases and J shed 6 bases, with 20 bases lying between them. Germline V gene sequence: CDR1 SGHDT, CDR2 YYEEEE. In DNA form, the CDR3 reads TGTGCCAGCTTTTCGCGGGACGCCGCCGGCGAGCAGTACTTC. It encodes CASFSRDAAGEQYF.

V gene TRBV11-3 combines with J gene TRBJ2-4; D perhaps matches TRBD2 (6 bases). The length of the CDR3 is 13 residues. Germline assignment: CDR1 SGHNT and CDR2 YENEEA. The V end was cut by 1 base, the J end by 8 bases, with 9 bases between. The CDR3 spells CASSLARDYIQYF. CDR3 sequence (DNA): TGTGCCAGCAGCTTAGCCAGGGACTACATTCAGTACTTC.

The CDR3 here is CASSVAPIAGPSYEQYF. CDR3 coding DNA: TGTGCCAGCAGCGTAGCCCCAATAGCGGGGCCCTCCTACGAGCAGTACTTC. The rearrangement uses TRBV9 and TRBJ2-7; 8 nucleotides align to TRBD2. Germline assignment: CDR1 SGDLS and CDR2 YYNGEE. This CDR3 region has 17 residues. Trimming at V came to 0 bases and at J to 0 bases, leaving 8 bases not matched to a gene.

The rearrangement links TRBV3-1 (or the pseudogene TRBV3-2) to TRBJ2-1, with TRBD2 matching 10 bases. In germline, CDR1 is LGHDT, CDR2 YNNKEL (reference sequence). The CDR3 has 19 amino acids. The J segment lost 4 bases and the V segment lost 0 bases, leaving 12 bases of the junction unmatched. CDR3 sequence: CASSQESSKRTSGYNEQFF. The CDR3, as DNA: TGTGCCAGCAGCCAAGAATCCTCGAAGCGGACTAGCGGATACAATGAGCAGTTCTTC.

This clone came up a few times. The chain combines TRBV21-1 with TRBJ1-2. TRBV21-1 represents a pseudogene. This CDR3 is built from 14 residues. Written as DNA, the CDR3 is TGTGCCGACCCAGCTGAGGAGTCTAACTATGGCTACACCTTC. It specifies CADPAEESNYGYTF.

This clone appeared a few times. The chain recombines TRBV10-3 with TRBJ1-2; 9 bases line up with TRBD1. The CDR3 spans 15 residues. Germline assignment: CDR1 ENHRY and CDR2 SYGVKD. Germline trimming cut 3 bases from V and 6 bases from J; bases unmatched to any gene: 8. The CDR3 DNA follows: TGTGCCATCAGTGATGGGACAGGGAGCCTAAATGGCTACACCTTC. Residues: CAISDGTGSLNGYTF.

This sequence joins TRBV6-6 and TRBJ2-5, with TRBD2 matching 11 bases. Germline CDR1 reads MNHNY; CDR2 reads SVGAGI (reference sequence). This CDR3 spans 13 amino acids. Losses at the gene ends were 7 bases for V and 5 bases for J; bases not matched to a gene: 3. The DNA for the CDR3 is TGTGCCAGCAAGGGACTAGCGGCTGAGACCCAGTACTTC. Its translation is CASKGLAAETQYF.

V usage is TRBV3-1 (or the pseudogene TRBV3-2) and J usage is TRBJ1-2; D is ambiguous. This CDR3 has 14 residues. V was trimmed by 1 base and J by 4 bases, leaving 10 bases between them. The germline V gene encodes CDR1 LGHDT and CDR2 YNNKEL (reference sequence). In DNA form, the CDR3 reads TGTGCCAGCAGCCAAGGAAGGGCTGGCTATGGCTACACCTTC. Residues: CASSQGRAGYGYTF.

The chain recombines TRBV9 with TRBJ1-2; 10 bases are a match to TRBD1. The CDR3 contains 15 residues. J lost 3 bases, V lost 4 bases, and 6 bases had no gene match. CDR1 SGDLS and CDR2 YYNGEE come from the germline V gene. The CDR3 DNA follows: TGTGCCAGCAGCCGTGGACAGGGGGTAGACTATGGCTACACCTTC. It specifies CASSRGQGVDYGYTF.